The present T cell receptor (beta chain) was sequenced within a study of blood T cell repertoires in COVID-19. Overall study context: Samples of COVID-19 (acute and convalescent) were obtained from the United States, Italy and Spain.

The CDR3 extends over 13 amino acids. Trimming at V came to 3 bases and at J to 7 bases, leaving 5 bases not matched to a gene. In germline, CDR1 is MDHEN, CDR2 SYDVKM. During active infection, Seattle patients enrolled and were then monitored through disease. The authors' processing: Estimated nucleated cell counts came from reference gene primer amplification. Method: immunoSEQ multiplex PCR; TCRdb's copy keeps in-frame clones and lacks some. D and trimming were read from the DNA, whereas the V and J calls and clone size are those reported in that table. Altogether some 250,000 clones are present, 70% to 90% being singletons, with the ten largest covering roughly 5%.

Sequencing was carried out using peripheral blood. The rearrangement links TRBV28 to TRBJ2-5, with 7 bases identical to TRBD2. This clonotype was obtained from an older woman with COVID-19, enrolled during active disease. CDR3: CASSLGGRGTQYF. CDR3 coding DNA: TGTGCCAGCAGTTTGGGAGGGCGGGGGACCCAGTACTTC. Supplemented by reference TRBV28 and TRBJ2-5, the full variable domain reads DVKVTQSSRYLVKRTGEKVFLECVQDMDHENMFWYRQDPGLGLRLIYFSYDVKMKEKGDIPEGYSVSREKKERFSLILESASTNQTSMYLCASSLGGRGTQYFGPGTRLLVL.